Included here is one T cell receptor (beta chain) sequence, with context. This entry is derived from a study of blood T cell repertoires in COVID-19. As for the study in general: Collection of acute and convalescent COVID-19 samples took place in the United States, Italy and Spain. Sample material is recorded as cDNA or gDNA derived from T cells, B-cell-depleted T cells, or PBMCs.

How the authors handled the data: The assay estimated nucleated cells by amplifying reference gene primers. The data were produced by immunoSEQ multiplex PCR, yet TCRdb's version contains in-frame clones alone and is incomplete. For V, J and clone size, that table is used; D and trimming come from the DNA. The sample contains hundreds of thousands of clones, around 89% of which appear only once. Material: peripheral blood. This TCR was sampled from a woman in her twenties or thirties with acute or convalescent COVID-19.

The CDR3 region is CASSHLTSGARGETQYF. In DNA form, the CDR3 reads TGTGCCAGCAGCCACCTGACTAGCGGGGCCCGGGGCGAGACCCAGTACTTC. The J gene is TRBJ2-5, the V gene TRBV5-8, with TRBD2 identical over 11 bases. V gave up 4 bases and J gave up 5 bases; unmatched junction bases: 13. This CDR3 is built from 17 residues. CDR1 is SGHTS and CDR2 is YDEGEE in the germline V gene.